The source of this T cell receptor (beta chain) is a study of cytomegalovirus exposure and HLA in healthy donors. General study results and limits: Segments of the TCR beta V type were, in most cases, productive about 90% or about 30% of the time in an earlier analysis. A few chains linked to CMV were shown in vitro to be specific for CMV antigens.

The PCR ran on 60 Vbeta and 13 Jbeta primers. Clones were read by immunoSEQ multiplex PCR, and TCRdb kept only the in-frame ones, dropping some. The sample includes around 150,000 clones, approximately 79% of them seen just once. V lost 0 bases, J lost 0 bases, and 10 bases lay in between. The CDR3 totals 16 residues. CDR1 is SGDLS, CDR2 YYNGEE, per germline. This cohort consisted of healthy bone marrow donors. For this clone: As yet, its antigen is unknown. Additional DNA sequences in this sample encode the identical CDR3.

This sequence originates from a male donor in good health and CMV-seronegative. Sequenced sample: PBMCs. The rearrangement uses TRBV9 and TRBJ1-3; D not resolved. CDR3 protein: CASSVGAGTSGNTIYF. In DNA form, the CDR3 reads TGTGCCAGCAGCGTAGGGGCAGGAACCTCTGGAAACACCATATATTTT.